The subject of this entry is one TCR beta chain. Antigen unknown. This entry is derived from a study of cytomegalovirus exposure and HLA in healthy donors. Study summary: An early release of data contained 75 million to 100 million unique TCRs, which came from HLA-typed donors.

With 60 Vbeta and 13 Jbeta primers, the PCR was carried out. Data came from immunoSEQ multiplex PCR; TCRdb stores just in-frame clones and leaves some out. The data show roughly 190,000 clones, around four fifths seen once. Whole-study findings and limits: In a later analysis, at a false discovery rate of 0.05, about 17,000 TCR beta sequences matched HLA alleles.

Sequencing was performed on PBMCs. The TCR sequence derives from a woman between 50 and 59 years old in good health and CMV-seropositive.

CDR3 nucleotides: TGTGCCAGCTCCCCCTTGGGAGCAGATACGCAGTATTTT. Its translation: CASSPLGADTQYF. J is TRBJ2-3 and V is TRBV4-2, with a possible D match to TRBD2 (5 bases). Germline V gene data show CDR1 as LGHNA and CDR2 as YNFKEQ. Trimming took off 8 bases at V and 4 bases at J, with 13 bases between the two ends. The CDR3 is made up of 13 amino acids.